The 25 T cell receptor beta chains below come from one sample, sequenced in a study of T cells after yellow fever vaccination. TCRdb re-derived calls from the 5' RACE reads in MiXCR, one entry per CDR3 protein. In the table there are 95,000 to 150,000 distinct CDR3 sequences, approximately 14% of which are singletons. Specimen: CD8+ T cells sorted from PBMCs, collected 5 days after the yellow fever booster vaccination. These receptors came from a man between 18 and 29 years old who received the YFV17D yellow fever vaccine.

The rearrangement joins TRBV6-2 or TRBV6-3 to TRBJ2-7; tentatively, D is TRBD2 (5 bases). V was cut by 2 bases and J by 6 bases, with 8 bases left in between. The CDR3 is 12 residues long. The germline V gene has CDR1 MNHEY and CDR2 SVGEGT. CDR3 sequence reads: CASSYDEGEQYF. For the CDR3, the DNA is TGTGCCAGCAGTTACGACGAGGGCGAGCAGTACTTC.

This clonotype was found a few times. The V call is TRBV6-5, the J call TRBJ1-2; D remains ambiguous. The CDR3 has 13 residues. CDR1 and CDR2 from the germline V gene are MNHEY and SVGAGI. The V gene lost 10 bases and the J gene lost 5 bases, with 17 bases spanning the gap. CDR3 residues: CATRNPVDYGYTF. The CDR3 DNA reads TGTGCCACCCGAAACCCAGTCGATTATGGCTACACCTTC.

This clonotype was counted at least ten times. V and J are TRBV10-3 and TRBJ2-3; D is ambiguous. CDR1 ENHRY and CDR2 SYGVKD come from the germline V gene. This CDR3 contains 14 residues. Trimming took off 11 bases at V and 6 bases at J, with 21 bases between the two ends. CDR3 in DNA: TGTGCCGCCAACGCCGGGCTTACCCAGGATACGCAGTATTTT. As protein: CAANAGLTQDTQYF.

The chain links TRBV6-5 to TRBJ2-7, with TRBD2 matching over 12 bases. The CDR3 is 15 residues long. Germline V gene lookup returns CDR1 MNHEY and CDR2 SVGAGI. J lost 3 bases, V lost 5 bases, and 5 bases had no gene match. In DNA form, the CDR3 reads TGTGCCAGCAGTCAACTAGCGGGGGGTCACTACGAGCAGTACGTC. Translation: CASSQLAGGHYEQYV.

The chain carries TRBV11-3 and TRBJ2-7; 8 bases match TRBD2. This CDR3 spans 15 amino acids. Losses at the gene ends were 4 bases for V and 2 bases for J; bases not matched to a gene: 7. Germline CDR1 and CDR2: SGHNT and YENEEA. The CDR3 DNA sequence: TGTGCCAGCAGCTCAGGTCGGGGGGGGACCTACGAGCAGTACGTC. Translated: CASSSGRGGTYEQYV.

The chain recombines TRBV5-6 with TRBJ2-3, with D perhaps being TRBD1 or TRBD2 (5 bases each). V gave up 4 bases and J gave up 0 bases, with 15 bases separating them. Germline V gene data show CDR1 as SGHDT and CDR2 as YYEEEE. This CDR3 is 16 amino acids long. In DNA form, the CDR3 reads TGTGCCAGCAGCGGCTCCCGGGACGGAAGCACAGATACGCAGTATTTT. Its translation is CASSGSRDGSTDTQYF.

This clonotype has a handful of counts. This chain connects TRBV4-1 to TRBJ1-1; D is undetermined. Deletions cut 1 base from V and 0 bases from J, with 3 bases between. The length of the CDR3 is 13 residues. Per the germline V gene, CDR1 is MGHRA and CDR2 is YSYEKL. CDR3 nucleotide sequence: TGCGCCAGCAGCCAAGGCGTGAACACTGAAGCTTTCTTT. Its protein product is CASSQGVNTEAFF.

This clonotype was observed a handful of times. The V gene is TRBV7-9, the J gene TRBJ2-1; D remains ambiguous. Germline CDR1 SEHNR, CDR2 FQNEAQ (reference sequence). CDR3 length equals 17 residues. Deletions cut 2 bases from V and 4 bases from J, with 18 bases between. The CDR3 is CASSLLSGRVRYNEQFF. The DNA of the CDR3 is TGTGCCAGCAGCTTATTAAGTGGGCGCGTCCGATACAATGAGCAGTTCTTC.

This clonotype was found a few times. The chain recombines TRBV10-3 with TRBJ1-2; 7 nucleotides agree with TRBD1. V dropped 3 bases and J dropped 4; count of bases not matched to a gene: 5. CDR1 and CDR2 (germline): ENHRY, SYGVKD. The CDR3 length is 14 residues. The CDR3 bases are TGTGCCATCAGTGAACAGGGGAGGCCCTATGGCTACACCTTC. It encodes CAISEQGRPYGYTF.

This chain links TRBV6-2 or TRBV6-3 with TRBJ2-3, with TRBD2 matching over 11 bases. There are 18 residues in the CDR3. Unmatched junction bases numbered 20, after V lost 6 bases and J lost 9 bases. The germline V gene has CDR1 MNHEY and CDR2 SVGEGT. The CDR3 loop reads CASSPTLPLLAGEGTQYF. CDR3 DNA: TGTGCCAGCAGCCCCACCCTCCCTTTACTAGCGGGGGAAGGAACGCAGTATTTT.

This chain joins TRBV11-2 and TRBJ2-2; 15 bases line up with TRBD2. The CDR3 consists of 23 residues. Trimming took 1 base from V and 0 from J; bases not matched to a gene: 15. CDR1 and CDR2 from the germline V gene are SGHAT and FQNNGV. The CDR3 DNA is TGTGCCAGCAGCTTAGGGCGGACTAGCGGGGGGGCCTTCCCCAAAACGAACACCGGGGAGCTGTTTTTT. Translated: CASSLGRTSGGAFPKTNTGELFF.

This clonotype has only a few counts. The rearrangement uses TRBV12-3 or TRBV12-4 and TRBJ1-1; D is possibly TRBD1 (5 bases). This CDR3 comprises 13 residues. The CDR3 region is CATTGDSNTEAFF. CDR3 bases: TGTGCTACGACGGGGGATTCGAACACTGAAGCTTTCTTT.

This clonotype was detected a few times. J is TRBJ1-5 and V is TRBV12-3 or TRBV12-4; D gene uncertain. The CDR3 totals 14 residues. Deletions cut 6 bases from V and 1 base from J, with 10 bases between. This CDR3 is CASRRKGSNQPQHF. The CDR3 DNA reads TGTGCCAGCAGGCGTAAAGGGAGCAATCAGCCCCAGCATTTT.

This clonotype turned up a few times. The rearrangement joins TRBV6-2 or TRBV6-3 to TRBJ2-2; D is unresolved. CDR3 size: 15 residues. V was clipped by 2 bases and J by 6 bases, with 13 bases between them. CDR1 and CDR2 (germline): MNHEY, SVGEGT. The CDR3 DNA reads as TGTGCCAGCAGTTACCTTCAATTTACGTCCGGGGAGCTGTTTTTT. This sequence encodes CASSYLQFTSGELFF.

Only a few counts were recorded for this clonotype. The rearrangement uses TRBV19 and TRBJ2-1; 8 positions agree with TRBD1. The V segment lost 4 bases and the J segment 4 bases; nucleotides outside the gene matches: 12. Germline V gives CDR1 LNHDA, CDR2 SQIVND (reference sequence). The CDR3 length is 17 residues. The CDR3 loop reads CASSTNTGDRPYNEQFF. DNA for the CDR3: TGTGCCAGTAGTACCAATACCGGGGACAGGCCATACAATGAGCAGTTCTTC. The whole variable domain, filled in from reference TRBV19 and TRBJ2-1, reads DGGITQSPKYLFRKEGQNVTLSCEQNLNHDAMYWYRQDPGQGLRLIYYSQIVNDFQKGDIAEGYSVSREKKESFPLTVTSAQKNPTAFYLCASSTNTGDRPYNEQFFGPGTRLTVL.

This clonotype was counted only a few times. This chain connects TRBV4-1 to TRBJ2-1; TRBD2 is a possible D gene (6 bases). CDR1 and CDR2 from the germline V gene are MGHRA and YSYEKL. The CDR3 extends over 14 amino acids. Trimming took off 5 bases at V and 7 bases at J, with 15 bases between the two ends. The CDR3 DNA is TGCGCCAGCAGCGACCGTGCGGCGGGAAATGAGCAGTTCTTC. This translates into CASSDRAAGNEQFF.

The chain joins TRBV5-5 to TRBJ2-7; 12 bases align to TRBD1. CDR3 size: 16 residues. V dropped 4 bases and J dropped 5; count of bases not matched to a gene: 10. Per germline, CDR1 SGHKS and CDR2 YYEKEE (reference sequence). The CDR3, as DNA: TGTGCCAGCAGCGAGGGGACAGGGGGCGGTTTCAACGAGCAGTACTTC. It specifies CASSEGTGGGFNEQYF.

This clonotype showed up just a few times. This chain joins TRBV6-5 and TRBJ2-7; 7 bases align to TRBD1. Germline values: CDR1 MNHEY, CDR2 SVGAGI. This CDR3 is 12 amino acids long. V gave up 5 bases and J gave up 7 bases; unmatched junction bases: 5. In DNA, the CDR3 is TGTGCCAGCAGTGAACAGGGGCGAGAGCAGTACTTC. It is translated as CASSEQGREQYF.

This clonotype has more than one count but fewer than ten. The chain recombines TRBV3-1 with TRBJ1-1, with D uncertain. The CDR3 has 15 amino acids. V lost 3 bases and J 2 bases, leaving 13 bases between the germline ends. Germline V gene data show CDR1 as LGHDT and CDR2 as YNNKEL (reference sequence). CDR3 bases: TGTGCCAGCAGCCACCAACCACGTATTAACACTGAAGCTTTCTTT. It yields the protein CASSHQPRINTEAFF.

The chain joins TRBV7-9 to TRBJ2-1; TRBD2 aligns across 8 bases. CDR1 is SEHNR and CDR2 is FQNEAQ in the germline V gene (reference sequence). J gave up 6 bases and V 3 bases, and 7 bases lay outside the gene matches. This CDR3 is 15 amino acids long. As DNA, the CDR3 is TGTGCCAGCAGCTTGGGGACTAGTCTCTCCAATGAGCAGTTCTTC. It codes for CASSLGTSLSNEQFF.

This chain links TRBV3-1 with TRBJ2-3; a possible D gene is TRBD2 (6 bases). Trimming took 1 base from V and 6 from J, leaving 11 bases between them. Germline V gene data show CDR1 as LGHDT and CDR2 as YNNKEL (reference sequence). CDR3 length: 14 amino acids. CDR3 residues: CASSQVTSSDTQYF. Here the CDR3 DNA reads TGTGCCAGCAGCCAAGTGACTAGTTCCGATACGCAGTATTTT.

This clonotype was detected a few times. The rearrangement joins TRBV7-2 to TRBJ2-1; D not resolved. This CDR3 spans 12 amino acids. The V end was cut by 3 bases, the J end by 2 bases, with 2 bases between. CDR1 and CDR2 (germline): SGHTA, FQGNSA. The CDR3 reads CASSFPYNEQFF. For the CDR3, the DNA is TGTGCCAGCAGCTTCCCCTACAATGAGCAGTTCTTC.

This chain links TRBV11-2 with TRBJ2-2; D remains ambiguous. This CDR3 spans 13 amino acids. V lost 4 bases to trimming and J lost 4 bases, with 7 bases between them. Germline lookup yields CDR1 SGHAT and CDR2 FQNNGV. The CDR3 reads CASSSELTGELFF. Written as DNA, the CDR3 is TGTGCCAGCAGCTCCGAACTCACCGGGGAGCTGTTTTTT.

The CDR3 region is CAISELDYGYTF. The CDR3 bases are TGTGCCATCAGTGAGCTAGACTATGGCTACACCTTC. The chain has TRBV10-3 and TRBJ1-2; D gene ambiguous. Germline V CDR1 and CDR2: ENHRY, SYGVKD. The CDR3 is made up of 12 amino acids. The V end was cut by 2 bases, the J end by 3 bases, with 4 bases between.

The chain recombines TRBV14 with TRBJ2-1; 7 bases are shared with TRBD1. CDR1 SGHDN and CDR2 FVKESK come from the germline V gene. CDR3 length equals 13 residues. V was clipped by 4 bases and J by 11 bases; unmatched bases: 8. CDR3 DNA sequence: TGTGCCAGCAGCCCCTCCCAGGGGGAAAAGCAGTTCTTC. Amino acid sequence: CASSPSQGEKQFF.